Below are 26 T cell receptor beta chains sequenced from a single sample in a study of blood T cell repertoires in COVID-19. The repertoire was sequenced with immunoSEQ multiplex PCR; TCRdb's copy has only in-frame clones and lacks some. Of some 130,000 clones listed, approximately 90% were seen once; the top ten hold roughly 4.3%. Sequencing used peripheral blood. The receptors derive from a man aged 55 to 69 with COVID-19, enrolled during active disease.

The chain links TRBV19 to TRBJ2-6, with a tentative D call TRBD1 (6 bases). V lost 8 bases to trimming and J lost 1 base, with 15 bases between them. CDR1 LNHDA and CDR2 SQIVND come from the germline V gene (reference sequence). This CDR3 comprises 16 residues. The CDR3 spells CASRKQGLSGANVLTF. CDR3 DNA sequence: TGTGCCAGTCGGAAACAGGGTCTGTCTGGGGCCAACGTCCTGACTTTC.

The CDR3 DNA is TGCAGCGTTGAAAAGGGACCGGGGGAGCCCCAGCATTTT. Its translation is CSVEKGPGEPQHF. The V call is TRBV29-1, the J call TRBJ1-5, with D possibly being TRBD1 (5 bases). With 2 bases removed from V and 8 bases from J, the gap between germline ends came to 13 bases. The CDR3 consists of 13 residues. The V gene's germline CDR1 is SQVTM and CDR2 ANQGSEA. Using reference TRBV29-1 and TRBJ1-5 for the parts outside the CDR3, the full variable domain is SAVISQKPSRDICQRGTSLTIQCQVDSQVTMMFWYRQQPGQSLTLIATANQGSEATYESGFVIDKFPISRPNLTFSTLTVSNMSPEDSSIYLCSVEKGPGEPQHFGDGTRLSIL.

The chain uses TRBV28 and TRBJ1-4; maybe TRBD1 (6 bases). The CDR3 extends over 15 amino acids. Germline CDR1 reads MDHEN; CDR2 reads SYDVKM. Trimming removed 6 bases at V and 7 bases at J, with 18 bases between. CDR3 residues: CASSPEGGRFEKLFF. The CDR3 nucleotides read TGTGCCAGCAGCCCCGAGGGGGGGCGTTTTGAAAAACTGTTTTTT.

The chain links TRBV15 to TRBJ2-7; 9 bases map to TRBD2. The CDR3 contains 14 residues. Germline V lookup: CDR1 LNHNV, CDR2 YYDKDF (reference sequence). V lost 3 bases to trimming and J lost 5 bases; unmatched junction nucleotides: 5. CDR3 sequence (DNA): TGTGCCACCAGCAGCGGAGCGGGGGGACACGAGCAGTACTTC. Translation gives CATSSGAGGHEQYF.

The chain carries TRBV7-3 and TRBJ2-7; maybe TRBD1 (6 bases). Germline CDR1 and CDR2: SGHTA and FQGTGA. The CDR3 is 14 residues long. V lost 6 bases, J lost 4 bases, and 16 bases lay in between. The CDR3 DNA is TGTGCCAGCAGTCCTGGTGGGGGCTTGTACGAGCAGTACTTC. Protein sequence: CASSPGGGLYEQYF.

This chain connects TRBV5-1 to TRBJ2-7, with 7 bases identical to TRBD1. V dropped 4 bases and J dropped 2; count of bases not matched to a gene: 6. This CDR3 has 14 residues. CDR1 and CDR2 (germline): SGHRS, YFSETQ. The CDR3 sequence: CASSLQGTAYEQYF. Here the CDR3 DNA reads TGCGCCAGCAGCCTACAGGGGACAGCCTACGAGCAGTACTTC.

The chain uses TRBV6-2 or TRBV6-3 and TRBJ1-6, with D maybe TRBD1 (5 bases). CDR1 is MNHEY, CDR2 SVGEGT, per germline. CDR3 length: 15 amino acids. Trimming stripped 4 bases from V and 7 bases from J, with 14 bases between. This chain's CDR3 is CASSSPRGMNSPLHF. In DNA form, the CDR3 reads TGTGCCAGCAGTTCACCAAGGGGAATGAATTCACCCCTCCACTTT.

The chain combines TRBV2 with TRBJ2-1; D possibly corresponds to TRBD2 (6 bases). This CDR3 region has 16 residues. V shed 6 bases and J shed 4 bases, with 19 bases lying between them. Germline assignment: CDR1 SNHLY and CDR2 FYNNEI. CDR3 coding DNA: TGTGCCAGCAGGGCCCGCGGGGCGGATATGTACAATGAGCAGTTCTTC. It is translated as CASRARGADMYNEQFF.

The rearrangement uses TRBV7-8 and TRBJ2-7, with 9 bases matching TRBD1. The CDR3 extends over 15 amino acids. From germline, CDR1 is SGHVS and CDR2 FQNEAQ. J lost 6 bases, V lost 0 bases, and 6 bases had no gene match. The CDR3, as DNA: TGTGCCAGCAGCTTAGCGCCCGGACAGGGGTTCGAGCAGTACTTC. Translating gives CASSLAPGQGFEQYF.

This chain links TRBV6-2 or TRBV6-3 with TRBJ2-5; D is undetermined. Trimming stripped 0 bases from V and 0 bases from J, with 11 bases between. The germline CDR1 and CDR2 sequences are MNHEY and SVGEGT. CDR3 length: 16 residues. As DNA, the CDR3 is TGTGCCAGCAGTTACTCGCGGCCCCCCAACCAAGAGACCCAGTACTTC. Its protein is CASSYSRPPNQETQYF.

The DNA of the CDR3 is TGTGCCAGCAGGGCTGGTAATGAAAAACTGTTTTTT. This translates into CASRAGNEKLFF. The chain combines TRBV6-5 with TRBJ1-4; D ambiguous. The germline CDR1 and CDR2 sequences are MNHEY and SVGAGI. The CDR3 has 12 amino acids. V lost 6 bases and J lost 4, with 6 bases in between.

This sequence joins TRBV7-9 and TRBJ2-6, with D tentatively TRBD1 (5 bases). This CDR3 has 15 amino acids. Trimming cost V 1 base and J 2 bases, with 6 bases left between them. CDR1 and CDR2 from the germline V gene are SEHNR and FQNEAQ (reference sequence). The CDR3 loop reads CASSLEGAGANVLTF. The CDR3 DNA reads as TGTGCCAGCAGCTTAGAAGGGGCTGGGGCCAACGTCCTGACTTTC. Full variable domain (outside the CDR3, taken from reference TRBV7-9 and TRBJ2-6): DTGVSQNPRHKITKRGQNVTFRCDPISEHNRLYWYRQTLGQGPEFLTYFQNEAQLEKSRLLSDRFSAERPKGSFSTLEIQRTEQGDSAMYLCASSLEGAGANVLTFGAGSRLTVL.

The V gene is TRBV7-2, the J gene TRBJ1-3, with D uncertain. The V gene lost 1 base and the J gene lost 1 base, with 11 bases spanning the gap. Germline assignment: CDR1 SGHTA and CDR2 FQGNSA. The CDR3 spans 16 residues. The CDR3 DNA sequence: TGTGCCAGCAGCTTAGAGTCAGGCAATTCTGGAAACACCATATATTTT. It codes for CASSLESGNSGNTIYF. The full variable domain, in which reference TRBV7-2 and TRBJ1-3 provide the parts outside the CDR3, is GAGVSQSPSNKVTEKGKDVELRCDPISGHTALYWYRQSLGQGLEFLIYFQGNSAPDKSGLPSDRFSAERTGGSVSTLTIQRTQQEDSAVYLCASSLESGNSGNTIYFGEGSWLTVV.

The chain joins TRBV14 to TRBJ1-2, with a weak D call TRBD1 (6 bases). CDR1 is SGHDN and CDR2 is FVKESK in the germline V gene. The CDR3 contains 15 residues. Trimming pared 0 bases from V and 6 bases from J, leaving 14 bases between. CDR3 in amino acids: CASSQDTGLNDGYTF. The CDR3 DNA sequence: TGTGCCAGCAGCCAAGACACAGGGCTTAATGATGGCTACACCTTC.

This chain uses TRBV27 with TRBJ1-5, with 11 bases lining up with TRBD1. The J segment lost 7 bases and the V segment lost 5 bases, leaving 4 bases of the junction unmatched. The CDR3 runs 14 residues. Per germline, CDR1 MNHEY and CDR2 SMNVEV (reference sequence). The CDR3 nucleotides are TGTGCCAGCAGTCTGGGGACAGGGGGACAGCCCCAGCATTTT. This codes for CASSLGTGGQPQHF.

V and J are TRBV7-9 and TRBJ1-2; 10 bases match TRBD1. This CDR3 is 14 amino acids long. J lost 3 bases, V lost 5 bases, and 3 bases had no gene match. Germline-derived CDR1 and CDR2 are SEHNR and FQNEAQ (reference sequence). As DNA, the CDR3 is TGTGCCAGCAGCCGAGGGACAGGGGACTATGGCTACACCTTC. Protein: CASSRGTGDYGYTF.

V and J are TRBV27 and TRBJ2-1, with TRBD1 matching over 12 bases. V trimming: 4 bases; J trimming: 7 bases; junction bases outside the gene matches: 11. Per germline, CDR1 MNHEY and CDR2 SMNVEV (reference sequence). This CDR3 spans 17 amino acids. CDR3 residues: CASSSLPGQGARNEQFF. The CDR3 DNA reads as TGTGCCAGCAGTTCGCTTCCGGGACAGGGGGCGCGAAATGAGCAGTTCTTC.

J is TRBJ2-5 and V is TRBV10-3; 13 positions match TRBD2. V shed 5 bases, J shed 1 base, and the junction held 16 bases outside the gene matches. This CDR3 has 20 amino acids. Germline lookup yields CDR1 ENHRY and CDR2 SYGVKD. The CDR3 DNA sequence: TGTGCCATCAGTAGAGGGGAAACTAGCGGGGGGGCCATGATCCAAGAGACCCAGTACTTC. Residues: CAISRGETSGGAMIQETQYF.

The V and J genes are TRBV4-1 and TRBJ1-6, with no clear D. The V end lost 4 bases, the J end lost 6 bases, and 7 bases lay between the germline ends. Germline CDR1 and CDR2: MGHRA and YSYEKL. The CDR3 spans 13 residues. The CDR3 coding sequence is TGCGCCAGCAGCCTGAACACTAATTCACCCCTCCACTTT. It translates to CASSLNTNSPLHF.

This clone was seen only a few times. V usage is TRBV7-3 and J usage is TRBJ2-1, with 10 bases aligning to TRBD2. CDR3 length: 17 amino acids. The V and J ends lost 5 bases and 6 bases, in that order; junction bases with no gene match: 13. Germline-derived CDR1 and CDR2 are SGHTA and FQGTGA. The CDR3 loop is CASSTMGTSAGANEQFF. CDR3 bases: TGTGCCAGCAGCACAATGGGGACTAGCGCGGGAGCCAATGAGCAGTTCTTC.

The genes are TRBV6-5 and TRBJ1-6; D gene unclear. Trimming removed 0 bases from V and 9 bases from J, with 9 bases in between. Per the germline V gene, CDR1 is MNHEY and CDR2 is SVGAGI. CDR3 length: 14 residues. In DNA form, the CDR3 reads TGTGCCAGCAGTTACTCGGCGCGGTTTTCACCCCTCCACTTT. Protein sequence: CASSYSARFSPLHF.

This sequence joins TRBV7-8 and TRBJ1-1, with D tentatively TRBD1 (5 bases). The CDR3 consists of 15 residues. Trimming left V 0 bases short and J 3 bases short, with 11 bases between. The V gene's germline CDR1 is SGHVS and CDR2 FQNEAQ. CDR3 sequence reads: CASSLAVDIHTEAFF. The CDR3 region has the DNA TGTGCCAGCAGCTTAGCGGTGGACATCCACACTGAAGCTTTCTTT.

The chain is built from TRBV7-9 and TRBJ1-4, with 9 nucleotides matching TRBD1. CDR1 and CDR2 from the germline V gene are SEHNR and FQNEAQ (reference sequence). This CDR3 region has 15 residues. Germline trimming cut 4 bases from V and 8 bases from J; bases unmatched to any gene: 8. The CDR3 sequence is CASSYRGTGNEKLFF. CDR3 DNA sequence: TGTGCCAGCAGCTATCGCGGGACAGGGAACGAAAAACTGTTTTTT.

The CDR3 region has the DNA TGTGCCAGCAGCTTGGGAGGGTATCAGCCCCAGCATTTT. Translated, it gives CASSLGGYQPQHF. The rearrangement uses TRBV5-5 and TRBJ1-5; D gene ambiguous. Trimming removed 0 bases from V and 5 bases from J, with 6 bases in between. Germline lookup yields CDR1 SGHKS and CDR2 YYEKEE (reference sequence). This CDR3 has 13 amino acids.

The CDR3 protein is CASSKPGRDTQYF. CDR3 DNA: TGTGCCAGCAGCAAACCTGGGAGAGATACGCAGTATTTT. The V call is TRBV21-1, the J call TRBJ2-3; TRBD2 is the table's D call and was not checked against the DNA. TRBV21-1 is flagged as a pseudogene. The CDR3 length is 13 residues.

The chain combines TRBV5-1 with TRBJ2-7; TRBD2 might be the D (6 bases). Per germline, CDR1 SGHRS and CDR2 YFSETQ. The CDR3 is made up of 15 amino acids. V was pared by 2 bases and J by 0 bases, with 12 bases between. The CDR3: CASSLPRGSSYEQYF. CDR3 DNA: TGCGCCAGCAGCTTACCCCGGGGGAGCTCCTACGAGCAGTACTTC.